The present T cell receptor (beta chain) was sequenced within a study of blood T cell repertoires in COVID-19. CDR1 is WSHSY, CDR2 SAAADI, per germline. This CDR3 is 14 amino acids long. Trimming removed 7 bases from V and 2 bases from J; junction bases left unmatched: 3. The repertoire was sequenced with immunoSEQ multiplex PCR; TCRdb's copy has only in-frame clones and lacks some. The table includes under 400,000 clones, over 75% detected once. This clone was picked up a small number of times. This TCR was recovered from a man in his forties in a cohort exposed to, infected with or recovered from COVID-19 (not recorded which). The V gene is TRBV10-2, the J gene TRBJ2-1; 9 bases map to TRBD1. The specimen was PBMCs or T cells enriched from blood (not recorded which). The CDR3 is CASNDRGTYNEQFF. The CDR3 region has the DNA TGCGCCAGCAACGACAGGGGGACCTACAATGAGCAGTTCTTC.